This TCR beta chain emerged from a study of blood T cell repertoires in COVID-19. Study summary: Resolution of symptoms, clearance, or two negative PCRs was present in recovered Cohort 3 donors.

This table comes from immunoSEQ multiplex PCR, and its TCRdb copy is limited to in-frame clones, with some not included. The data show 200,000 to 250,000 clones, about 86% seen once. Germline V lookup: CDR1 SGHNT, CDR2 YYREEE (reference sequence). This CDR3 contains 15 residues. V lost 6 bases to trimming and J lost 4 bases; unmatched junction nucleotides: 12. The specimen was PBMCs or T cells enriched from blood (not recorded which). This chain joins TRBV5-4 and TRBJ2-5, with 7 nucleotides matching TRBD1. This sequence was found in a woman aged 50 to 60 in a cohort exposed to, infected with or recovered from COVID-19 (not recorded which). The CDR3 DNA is TGTGCCAGCAAACCACCTACAGGGGCAGGAGAGACCCAGTACTTC. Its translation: CASKPPTGAGETQYF. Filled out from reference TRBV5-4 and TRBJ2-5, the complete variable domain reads ETGVTQSPTHLIKTRGQQVTLRCSSQSGHNTVSWYQQALGQGPQFIFQYYREEENGRGNFPPRFSGLQFPNYSSELNVNALELDDSALYLCASKPPTGAGETQYFGPGTRLLVL.